Below are 8 T cell receptor beta chains sequenced from a single sample in a study of beta chain features in type 1 diabetes. The sequenced template was cDNA made from the entire isolated RNA. Only in-frame clones appear in the TCRdb table, and some are missing; sequencing was by immunoSEQ multiplex PCR. The top ten clones hold about 0.044% of a sample with fewer than 350,000 clones, around 19% of them seen once. The sample was naive CD4+ T cells from blood. Receptors were obtained from a woman between 18 and 29 years old in good health.

This clone was counted a few times. The chain uses TRBV30 and TRBJ1-1; TRBD1 matches at 9 bases. CDR1 is GTSNPN and CDR2 is SVGIG in the germline V gene (reference sequence). This CDR3 spans 11 amino acids. After removal of 2 bases from V and 10 bases from J, the junction contained 2 bases not matched to a gene. In DNA, the CDR3 is TGTGCCTGGAGTAGGGGACAGGGAGCTTTCTTT. The encoded protein is CAWSRGQGAFF.

In this sample, this clone turned up a few times. The chain uses TRBV7-3 and TRBJ1-2; D is ambiguous. V dropped 8 bases and J dropped 0 bases, with 10 bases sitting between them. CDR1 is SGHTA and CDR2 is FQGTGA in the germline V gene. The CDR3 is 13 residues long. CDR3 DNA: TGTGCCAGCGCCCCCGAGCCTAACTATGGCTACACCTTC. It yields the protein CASAPEPNYGYTF.

In this sample, this clone turned up a few times. The CDR3 region is CASSEAGQGVLTF. For the CDR3, the DNA is TGTGCCAGCAGCGAAGCGGGACAAGGCGTCCTGACTTTC. The chain joins TRBV7-9 to TRBJ2-6; D might be TRBD2 (7 bases). CDR1 is SEHNR and CDR2 is FQNEAQ in the germline V gene (reference sequence). The germline V and J ends were trimmed by 5 bases and 12 bases, with 14 bases remaining between them. This CDR3 has 13 residues.

The V gene is TRBV10-2, the J gene TRBJ1-2; 7 bases agree with TRBD1. The CDR3 is made up of 13 amino acids. J gave up 6 bases and V 10 bases, and 11 bases lay outside the gene matches. In germline, CDR1 is WSHSY, CDR2 SAAADI. The CDR3 DNA reads as TGCGCCACGGCGACCGACAGGGTGAATGGCTACACCTTC. This gives the protein CATATDRVNGYTF.

V usage is TRBV5-1 and J usage is TRBJ2-2, with D tentatively TRBD1 (6 bases). Trimming cost V 4 bases and J 6 bases, with 16 bases left between them. Germline V CDR1 and CDR2: SGHRS, YFSETQ. There are 15 residues in the CDR3. In DNA form, the CDR3 reads TGCGCCAGCAGCGCCCGGGACACCAGGGCCGGGGAGCTGTTTTTT. Amino acids: CASSARDTRAGELFF.

The chain is built from TRBV4-2 and TRBJ2-1; 11 nucleotides align to TRBD2. The CDR3 is 17 residues long. The germline V gene encodes CDR1 LGHNA and CDR2 YNFKEQ. J lost 4 bases, V lost 0 bases, and 5 bases had no gene match. CDR3 sequence reads: CASSQDWGTSGYNEQFF. The CDR3 DNA is TGTGCCAGCAGCCAAGATTGGGGGACTAGCGGTTACAATGAGCAGTTCTTC.

The chain joins TRBV10-3 to TRBJ1-2; 10 bases agree with TRBD1. V shed 7 bases and J 5 bases; nucleotides not matched to a gene: 4. The CDR3 has 13 residues. Germline V gene sequence: CDR1 ENHRY, CDR2 SYGVKD. DNA of the CDR3: TGTGCCATCACGGGACAGGGGTCATATGGCTACACCTTC. It is translated as CAITGQGSYGYTF.

This clone was seen a few times. The V call is TRBV7-2, the J call TRBJ1-1; weak D call: TRBD1 (5 bases). Trimming removed 4 bases from V and 4 bases from J, with 16 bases in between. The CDR3 extends over 15 amino acids. Germline V gives CDR1 SGHTA, CDR2 FQGNSA. CDR3 bases: TGTGCCAGCAGCTCTCAAGGCAGGGCCACCACTGAAGCTTTCTTT. Amino acids: CASSSQGRATTEAFF.